Presented here are 24 T cell receptor beta chains from one specimen sequenced in a study of type 1 regulatory T cells listed by TCRdb under 2021. The reads were generated on an Illumina MiSeq. TCRdb passed the public sequencing reads through fastp at Q25 and MiXCR, retaining productive beta sequences. Rows are combined by CDR3 protein, so each entry shows the most common genes and DNA. This sample gives some 90,000 distinct CDR3 sequences in total; roughly 28% of them show up just once. 2.2% of the sample goes to the ten largest clones. The specimen sequenced was CD4+ T cells, either the whole sample or a sorted fraction (not recorded which). The receptors shown here come from a human donor in good health.

This clonotype has only a few counts. The chain couples TRBV5-6 to TRBJ1-6; 9 positions agree with TRBD1. Germline V gene sequence: CDR1 SGHDT, CDR2 YYEEEE. The CDR3 is 15 amino acids. Trimming took 4 bases from V and 10 from J; bases not matched to a gene: 9. The chain's CDR3 is CASSGWTGERSPLHF. For the CDR3, the DNA is TGTGCCAGCAGCGGTTGGACAGGGGAGCGCTCACCCCTCCACTTT.

This clonotype appeared a few times. This sequence joins TRBV5-4 and TRBJ2-1; TRBD2 might be the D (7 bases). Between the trimmed V and J ends, which lost 4 bases and 5 bases, there was a span of 22 bases. The CDR3 spans 17 residues. CDR1 and CDR2 (germline): SGHNT, YYREEE (reference sequence). The CDR3 nucleotides are TGTGCCAGCAGCGGGGGGGGGCCGGGACGATCGGACAATGAGCAGTTCTTC. Its translation is CASSGGGPGRSDNEQFF.

The rearrangement links TRBV2 to TRBJ2-1, with D perhaps matching TRBD2 (5 bases). Germline V gives CDR1 SNHLY, CDR2 FYNNEI. This CDR3 is 14 amino acids long. Trimming removed 3 bases at V and 5 bases at J, with 11 bases between. The CDR3 spells CASSDRGRDNEQFF. CDR3 nucleotide sequence: TGTGCCAGCAGTGATCGGGGTAGGGACAATGAGCAGTTCTTC.

The gene calls are TRBV5-1 and TRBJ2-7; no clear D gene. Germline CDR1 reads SGHRS; CDR2 reads YFSETQ. The V and J ends lost 5 bases and 0 bases respectively, with 9 bases between them. The length of the CDR3 is 13 residues. CDR3 sequence reads: CASRDSSSYEQYF. The CDR3 DNA follows: TGCGCCAGCAGGGATTCGAGCTCCTACGAGCAGTACTTC. The complete variable domain, with remaining parts taken from reference TRBV5-1 and TRBJ2-7, reads KAGVTQTPRYLIKTRGQQVTLSCSPISGHRSVSWYQQTPGQGLQFLFEYFSETQRNKGNFPGRFSGRQFSNSRSEMNVSTLELGDSALYLCASRDSSSYEQYFGPGTRLTVT.

There are a few counts of this clonotype. This chain connects TRBV24-1 to TRBJ1-1, with 9 bases that match TRBD1. CDR1 is KGHDR and CDR2 is SFDVKD in the germline V gene. The V and J ends lost 4 bases and 6 bases, in that order; junction bases with no gene match: 5. CDR3 size: 14 residues. As DNA, the CDR3 is TGTGCCACCAGTGAGGGGGACAGGGTCTCTGAAGCTTTCTTT. It translates to CATSEGDRVSEAFF.

The chain recombines TRBV2 with TRBJ1-4, with D tentatively TRBD1 (6 bases). V lost 6 bases and J lost 5, with 16 bases in between. The CDR3 runs to 15 residues. Germline V lookup: CDR1 SNHLY, CDR2 FYNNEI. This CDR3 reads CASSGRWQGNEKLFF. Here the CDR3 DNA reads TGTGCCAGCAGCGGGCGCTGGCAGGGGAATGAAAAACTGTTTTTT.

The chain couples TRBV30 to TRBJ2-3; the D gene is possibly TRBD2 (5 bases). V lost 8 bases to trimming and J lost 3 bases, with 9 bases between them. The CDR3 length is 11 residues. Per the germline V gene, CDR1 is GTSNPN and CDR2 is SVGIG (reference sequence). CDR3 nucleotide sequence: TGTGCCCGGCGAGGGACAGATACGCAGTATTTT. It codes for CARRGTDTQYF.

The chain links TRBV12-5 to TRBJ1-2; D not resolved. CDR1 LGHNT and CDR2 FRNRAP come from the germline V gene. The germline V and J ends were trimmed by 1 base and 4 bases, with 4 bases remaining between them. This CDR3 is 12 amino acids long. The chain's CDR3 is CASGLDLYGYTF. The CDR3 DNA sequence: TGTGCTAGTGGTTTGGACCTCTATGGCTACACCTTC.

The V gene is TRBV4-2, the J gene TRBJ2-3; 8 bases are shared with TRBD2. This CDR3 comprises 17 residues. V lost 3 bases, J lost 5 bases, and 13 bases stayed unmatched. The germline gives CDR1 LGHNA, CDR2 YNFKEQ. DNA for the CDR3: TGTGCCAGCAGCCACCCCCCGGGCGGGGGGCGGAGAGATACGCAGTATTTT. Its protein is CASSHPPGGGRRDTQYF.

This clonotype occurred a few times. The chain joins TRBV6-1 to TRBJ1-1; unclear D gene. This CDR3 has 14 residues. Per germline, CDR1 MNHNS and CDR2 SASEGT. Trimming removed 7 bases at V and 3 bases at J, with 15 bases between. CDR3 DNA: TGTGCCAGCATGGAAGGGTCTGGGGACACTGAAGCTTTCTTT. This sequence encodes CASMEGSGDTEAFF.

The chain couples TRBV5-1 to TRBJ2-7; tentative D call: TRBD2 (6 bases). This CDR3 is 14 amino acids long. V was cut by 0 bases and J by 6 bases, with 13 bases left in between. CDR1 SGHRS and CDR2 YFSETQ come from the germline V gene. CDR3 DNA: TGCGCCAGCAGCTTGGGACTAGTACGTGGCGAGCAGTACTTC. Translated: CASSLGLVRGEQYF.

This clonotype occurred a few times. The rearrangement uses TRBV5-1 and TRBJ2-2; 7 bases fit TRBD2. The V segment lost 4 bases and the J segment 5 bases; nucleotides outside the gene matches: 20. Germline CDR1 SGHRS, CDR2 YFSETQ. The CDR3 is made up of 19 amino acids. The CDR3 loop is CASSPWRSGTGGRTGELFF. As DNA, the CDR3 is TGCGCCAGCAGCCCCTGGAGAAGTGGGACTGGCGGGAGAACCGGGGAGCTGTTTTTT.

This clonotype occurred many times. The rearrangement links TRBV27 to TRBJ1-1; D perhaps matches TRBD1 (6 bases). Germline V gene data show CDR1 as MNHEY and CDR2 as SMNVEV (reference sequence). V was pared by 5 bases and J by 11 bases, with 21 bases between. This CDR3 region has 14 residues. For the CDR3, the DNA is TGTGCCAGCAGTCGGAGGACAGCAACCTCGGGGGCTTTCTTT. Translation gives CASSRRTATSGAFF.

This clonotype was detected only a few times. CDR3 region: CASSPRLAGGDEQYF. DNA for the CDR3: TGTGCCAGCAGCCCCCGACTAGCGGGAGGGGACGAGCAGTACTTC. The genes are TRBV7-2 and TRBJ2-7; 14 bases line up with TRBD2. Germline lookup yields CDR1 SGHTA and CDR2 FQGNSA. V trimming: 5 bases; J trimming: 5 bases; junction bases outside the gene matches: 5. The CDR3 loop spans 15 amino acids.

In its sample, this clonotype was seen a few times. This chain joins TRBV29-1 and TRBJ2-1, with 9 bases that match TRBD2. The CDR3 loop spans 19 amino acids. Germline loops: CDR1 SQVTM, CDR2 ANQGSEA. Unmatched junction bases numbered 18, after V lost 4 bases and J lost 2 bases. The CDR3 nucleotides read TGCAGCGTTGTATGGGGACAAGGGGCAGGACTAGCGCCCTACAATGAGCAGTTCTTC. Protein product: CSVVWGQGAGLAPYNEQFF.

This clonotype appeared a few times. This chain's CDR3 is CASTPSGANVLTF. The DNA of the CDR3 is TGTGCCAGCACCCCGTCTGGGGCCAACGTCCTGACTTTC. The chain couples TRBV12-3 or TRBV12-4 to TRBJ2-6, with D unclear. With 7 bases removed from V and 1 base from J, the gap between germline ends came to 5 bases. This CDR3 comprises 13 residues.

This chain joins TRBV4-1 and TRBJ2-2, with a weak D call TRBD2 (5 bases). The CDR3 consists of 17 residues. V gave up 2 bases and J gave up 1 base, with 14 bases separating them. Germline assignment: CDR1 MGHRA and CDR2 YSYEKL. Here the CDR3 DNA reads TGCGCCAGCAGCCAAAGGACTCGAACGGGGAACACCGGGGAGCTGTTTTTT. It yields the protein CASSQRTRTGNTGELFF.

J is TRBJ2-5 and V is TRBV7-2, with a weak D call TRBD1 (5 bases). Trimming removed 4 bases from V and 4 bases from J, with 19 bases in between. The CDR3 runs 16 residues. The germline V gene encodes CDR1 SGHTA and CDR2 FQGNSA. CDR3 DNA: TGTGCCAGCAGCTGGGGCCGGAGAGGATCCGGAGAGACCCAGTACTTC. Translation gives CASSWGRRGSGETQYF.

The V call is TRBV3-1, the J call TRBJ1-1; unclear D gene. Germline V gene sequence: CDR1 LGHDT, CDR2 YNNKEL (reference sequence). The CDR3 contains 12 residues. V was trimmed by 5 bases and J by 1 base, leaving 5 bases between them. The chain's CDR3 is CASSLRNTEAFF. CDR3 coding DNA: TGTGCCAGCAGCTTGAGGAACACTGAAGCTTTCTTT.

This chain links TRBV6-2 or TRBV6-3 with TRBJ1-1; weak D call: TRBD1 (6 bases). The CDR3 covers 16 residues. V shed 0 bases and J shed 6 bases, with 17 bases lying between them. CDR1 MNHEY and CDR2 SVGEGT come from the germline V gene. The CDR3 DNA reads as TGTGCCAGCAGTTACTCATATTCGCAGGGACACCCTGAAGCTTTCTTT. Translated: CASSYSYSQGHPEAFF.

There are a few counts of this clonotype. V usage is TRBV7-9 and J usage is TRBJ2-3; 9 bases map to TRBD2. Germline V CDR1 and CDR2: SEHNR, FQNEAQ (reference sequence). The CDR3 length is 16 residues. V shed 5 bases and J 0 bases; nucleotides not matched to a gene: 6. CDR3 region: CASSPRTSASTDTQYF. The CDR3 nucleotides read TGTGCCAGCAGCCCCCGGACTAGCGCTAGCACAGATACGCAGTATTTT.

The chain joins TRBV5-4 to TRBJ2-6; 10 bases agree with TRBD2. CDR3 length equals 20 residues. CDR1 is SGHNT and CDR2 is YYREEE in the germline V gene (reference sequence). J lost 0 bases, V lost 5 bases, and 14 bases had no gene match. The CDR3 sequence is CASRIRRTSGRNSGANVLTF. In nucleotides, the CDR3 is TGTGCCAGCAGAATAAGACGGACTAGCGGACGAAACTCTGGGGCCAACGTCCTGACTTTC. Combining the CDR3 with reference TRBV5-4 and TRBJ2-6 gives the whole variable domain ETGVTQSPTHLIKTRGQQVTLRCSSQSGHNTVSWYQQALGQGPQFIFQYYREEENGRGNFPPRFSGLQFPNYSSELNVNALELDDSALYLCASRIRRTSGRNSGANVLTFGAGSRLTVL.

In regard to this clonotype: No conserved phenylalanine or tryptophan is present at the end of the CDR3, so a read error is the likely explanation. V and J are TRBV7-7 and TRBJ2-1, with 13 bases identical to TRBD2. Per germline, CDR1 SSHAT and CDR2 FNYEAQ (reference sequence). The CDR3 sequence is 18 residues long. The V gene end was trimmed by 0 bases and the J gene end by 6 bases; junction bases not matched to a gene: 8. Here the CDR3 DNA reads TGTGCCAGCAGCTTAGCGCCCCGACTAGCGGGAGGAGGCAATGAGCAGTTCTAC. Translating it yields CASSLAPRLAGGGNEQFY.

The table lists this clonotype with a few counts. The chain carries TRBV18 and TRBJ1-1; D is unresolved. V lost 4 bases, J lost 0 bases, and 12 bases lay in between. There are 15 residues in the CDR3. Germline loops: CDR1 KGHSH, CDR2 LQKENI. CDR3 loop: CASSLSRDMNTEAFF. In nucleotides, the CDR3 is TGTGCCAGCTCACTCTCCCGAGACATGAACACTGAAGCTTTCTTT.